The T cell receptor (beta chain) described here comes from a study of cytomegalovirus exposure and HLA in healthy donors listed by TCRdb under 2017. Broadly, across the study: According to an earlier analysis of 450 to 650 of the donors, about 179 million T cells yielded 100 million or so unique TCR beta sequences and about 280 Gb of sequence data. An early release that covered about 600 HLA-typed donors contained about 290 gigabases of sequencing data and about 84 million unique TCR sequences. Of the 300 to 500 genotyped donors, over 80% were placed in the genetic ancestry cluster associated with self-reported Caucasian donors. The study aimed to test whether signatures of past pathogen exposure could be identified by cataloging public T cell receptors. The T cell repertoires of several hundred subjects were profiled by immunosequencing and related to cytomegalovirus serostatus. Besides the first cohort of approximately 670 subjects, a separate validation cohort made up of some 110 different subjects was used. To predict cytomegalovirus infection status, the study combined high-throughput TCR immunosequencing, statistical association of individual TCRs with disease status, and machine learning. A later analysis re-analyzed previously published TCR beta repertoires from 660 or so donors and added high-resolution HLA genotyping to study TCR occurrence patterns. Rather than drawing on any new phenotypic data, the later analysis identified candidate immune exposures from TCR beta sequences and the way those sequences occurred across donors. In an earlier analysis of 500 to 650 of the donors, high-throughput TCR beta sequencing was used to judge whether each TCR beta V gene segment behaved as functional or pseudogenic. Alongside the repertoire data, information on donor age, sex, ethnicity and CMV serostatus was compiled. A later genetic analysis took genome-wide SNP genotypes for about 65% of the 666 donors and used that subset as a discovery cohort. All discovery cohort repertoires had been generated using a single sequencing platform. HLA typing covered class I and class II loci at four-digit resolution. Typing coverage varied by locus: about 629-630 donors for A, B, C, DRB1 and DQB1; roughly 520 for DQA1; nearly 610 for DPA1; 400 to 480 for DPB1. Four to six DR-DQ haplotypes were handled as single units for association and clustering, since linkage in the cohort was strong. On average, roughly 200,000 unique TCR beta nucleotide sequences were sequenced per donor among a few hundred genotyped donors of the cohort, with 15% to 20% of those sequences being non-productive.

Concerning this clone: Its target antigen remains unknown. No per-base quality is available; no much larger clone lies one base away.

The cohort consisted of hundreds of healthy bone marrow donors. All cohort members were sampled while nominally healthy, although unrecorded immune exposures were likely present. The donor was CMV seronegative and belonged to the group of 350 or so seronegative cohort members. Each donor provided a peripheral blood sample, and peripheral blood mononuclear cells were used for TCR beta sequencing. Genomic DNA was extracted from the blood cell samples with the Qiagen DNeasy Blood Extraction Kit. Paper-wide results and their limitations: Compared with equally common non-associated chains, HLA-associated TCR beta chains in a later analysis were more clonally expanded and had lower generation probabilities. Several of the top co-occurrence clusters appeared to be linked to parvovirus B19, influenza, CMV and Epstein-Barr virus, according to a later analysis. The earlier analysis of fewer than 750 of the donors excluded over 15 rarely observed V segments, including chromosome 9 orphons, because counts were too low. The study listed approximately 160 TCR beta chains as associated with cytomegalovirus. In both the original and validation cohorts, the classifier was reported to diagnose cytomegalovirus status with high specificity and sensitivity. Sequencing depth was assumed to be roughly uniform across donors in the presence/absence analyses, though that assumption may not hold. HLA typing was unavailable for some donors at each locus, so association tests used only the typed subset. Because the 87-base-pair reads could not distinguish some IMGT-functional V segments, including TRBV6-2 and TRBV6-3, those segments were excluded. When HLA alleles, especially DR and DQ, strongly co-occurred, attributing TCR associations to individual alleles was difficult. Correlated functional status among segregating V segments might be attributable to linkage disequilibrium, but an unknown experimental factor could not be ruled out. An association between a missense DCLRE1C variant and V-gene and J-gene trimming of TCR beta chains was found in a later genetic analysis and replicated in an independent cohort. According to a later analysis, TCR association rates differed among HLA loci, with DRB1 alleles showing the most associated TCRs and HLA-C alleles showing the fewest. In vitro tests confirmed that a few of the cytomegalovirus-associated TCR beta chains recognize cytomegalovirus antigens. It was suggested by the authors that the approach could potentially be generalized to other disease states and immunological phenotypes. Broadly in line with IMGT annotations, most TCR beta V segments showed up in productive rearrangements about 87% or about 30% of the time in an earlier analysis of under 700 of the donors. A further reported finding was that TCR beta sequences accurately predicted the HLA-A and HLA-B alleles for most subjects in the first cohort. A cluster of highly shared sequence variants was judged likely to be a technical artifact of the sequencing pipeline. The cohort was sequenced for TCR beta chains only, and without alpha or paired-chain data the features that could be detected were limited. Most CMV-associated TCR beta chains appeared to be HLA-restricted in a later analysis, and the HLA associations seemed to be driven largely by CMV exposure. A later genetic analysis reported fewer N-insertions in productive TCRs among donors in an Asian-associated ancestry cluster than the approximately 670-donor mean. For the cohort, immune exposure information was limited to CMV serostatus. Most TCR sequences were seen in very few donors, while some public TCRs were found in many individuals. At a false discovery rate of 0.05, a later analysis linked approximately 18,000 TCR beta sequences to specific HLA alleles.

The library was prepared using the immunoSEQ multiplex PCR assay. A mixture of 60 forward primers for TCR Vbeta segments and 13 reverse primers for TCR Jbeta segments was used in the multiplex PCR. The CDR3 region of rearranged TCR beta genes was amplified from genomic DNA by a multiplex PCR assay. Amplified TCR beta libraries were sequenced as 87-base-pair reads on the Illumina HiSeq System. The paper's processing steps were these. Across the 500 to 850 repertoires, a later analysis counted approximately 75 million unique TCR beta chains, around 11 million of which were shared by at least two donors. A nearest-neighbor algorithm error-corrected the raw reads and collapsed the reads into unique sequences, merging closely related sequences to remove PCR and sequencing errors. Alignment of CDR3 sequences to IMGT reference sequences was used to assign V, D and J gene segments. For a sequence to be retained, at least a six-nucleotide match to both a V gene segment and a J gene segment was required. Rearrangements were called productive when the CDR3 lacked stop codons and stayed in frame with V and J; all others were non-productive. CDR3 was defined according to IMGT convention as the region running from the second conserved V-encoded cysteine to the conserved J-encoded phenylalanine. The earlier analysis of some 540 of the donors excluded any sequence lacking an unambiguous match to a single V gene segment. An earlier analysis of some 500 of the donors classified V segments as functional when productive rearrangements were above 56.7% and as segregating when the standard deviation between donors was above 5%. A statistical classification framework was developed to diagnose cytomegalovirus status using the catalog of TCR beta chain sequences. A later analysis assigned V and J genes by comparing TCR nucleotide sequences with IMGT/GENE-DB human TR gene sequences. A later analysis assigned CDR3 sequences and most-parsimonious VDJ recombination scenarios with the TCRdist pipeline. In a later analysis, every TCR beta chain was defined by the combination of its CDR3 amino acid sequence and its V-gene family, and reads without a unique V-gene family were dropped. To address suspected cross-contamination and a sequencing artifact, a later analysis removed roughly 580 highly shared, low-generation-probability nucleotide sequences. A later analysis calculated a clonal expansion index for each public chain from normalized within-repertoire ranks of inferred template counts. In a later analysis, generation probabilities were computed with a VDJ recombination model fitted to out-of-frame rearrangements, and the resulting probabilities were checked against IGoR. In a later analysis, TCR-TCR, TCR-HLA and TCR-CMV co-occurrence was scored with hypergeometric tests, and a repertoire-size bias correction was applied to TCR pairs. To estimate false discovery rates, a later analysis permuted the HLA or CMV assignments 20 times. A later analysis grouped co-occurring TCRs with DBSCAN, adding TCRdist sequence similarity when clustering within HLA-allele-positive subsets. Repertoires with fewer than 30,000 or more than 120,000 public chains were left out of co-occurrence clustering, as were four to six repertoires with anomalous nucleotide sharing. In its TCRdb copy, this immuneACCESS table keeps in-frame sequences only and misses some clones. Where compared with another copy, unresolved V genes explain less than half of these, and the others have no known cause. That table gives V, J and clone size, and the DNA gave D and trimming. Across this sample there are 75,000 to 100,000 clones, with about 78% seen only once. Clones ranked in the top ten supply about 3.3% of the sample.

Measured from the cysteine to the phenylalanine, the CDR3 is 17 residues long. Solely the CDR3 DNA is kept, with 51 bases framed from the first base. For this chain, trimming is 4 bases at the V end and 1 base at the J end, and the number of junction bases without a gene match is 11. Sequences SGHRS (CDR1) and YFSETQ (CDR2) are obtained from the germline V gene. The chain is made from TRBV5-1 and TRBJ1-2; 9 middle bases align to TRBD1. What was sequenced was PBMCs. This TCR was recovered from a man aged 40-50 years in good health and CMV-seronegative. This receptor carries the CDR3 CASSNRDREERNYGYTF. The base sequence is TGCGCCAGCAGCAACCGGGACAGGGAAGAACGTAACTATGGCTACACCTTC.